These 9 T cell receptor beta chains were all obtained from the same sample, sequenced in a study of CD8 T cells in ankylosing spondylitis. Study-wide results and caveats: Made up of several highly homologous variants, a TCR beta motif appeared characteristic of ankylosing spondylitis blood.

Each CDR3 protein gets one entry after TCRdb re-called the 5' RACE reads with MiXCR. The table includes approximately 400,000 distinct CDR3 sequences, over 15% detected once. These receptors are not linked to any known antigen. The sequenced sample was blood, either unsorted or a sorted T cell fraction (not recorded which). Receptor source: a male donor with ankylosing spondylitis.

The V and J genes are TRBV6-1 and TRBJ1-6, with 9 bases identical to TRBD1. V dropped 7 bases and J dropped 5; count of bases not matched to a gene: 3. The CDR3 loop spans 14 amino acids. The germline gives CDR1 MNHNS, CDR2 SASEGT. The CDR3 DNA follows: TGTGCCAGCACACGGGACAGGGATAATTCACCCCTCCACTTT. Its protein is CASTRDRDNSPLHF.

Ten or more counts support this clonotype. The CDR3 DNA reads as TGCGCCAGCAGCTCACAGGGGGGAGGCTACGAGCAGTACTTC. Translated, it gives CASSSQGGGYEQYF. The chain is built from TRBV5-1 and TRBJ2-7; 8 nucleotides agree with TRBD1. V lost 3 bases, J lost 3 bases, and 5 bases stayed unmatched. The germline gives CDR1 SGHRS, CDR2 YFSETQ. The CDR3 contains 14 residues.

The genes are TRBV5-1 and TRBJ1-1; 7 bases agree with TRBD1. CDR3 length: 12 amino acids. V gave up 5 bases and J gave up 8 bases; unmatched junction bases: 6. Germline loops: CDR1 SGHRS, CDR2 YFSETQ. The CDR3 region is CASSWDRGEAFF. The CDR3 DNA sequence: TGCGCCAGCAGTTGGGACAGAGGGGAAGCTTTCTTT. Full variable domain (outside the CDR3, taken from reference TRBV5-1 and TRBJ1-1): KAGVTQTPRYLIKTRGQQVTLSCSPISGHRSVSWYQQTPGQGLQFLFEYFSETQRNKGNFPGRFSGRQFSNSRSEMNVSTLELGDSALYLCASSWDRGEAFFGQGTRLTVV.

This clonotype was seen more than once but under ten times. This chain links TRBV5-1 with TRBJ1-2; 7 bases align to TRBD1. CDR3 length: 14 residues. J gave up 0 bases and V 3 bases, and 2 bases lay outside the gene matches. Germline CDR1 SGHRS, CDR2 YFSETQ. The CDR3 bases are TGCGCCAGCAGCTACGGACAGGCTAACTATGGCTACACCTTC. Protein product: CASSYGQANYGYTF.

This clonotype was detected only a few times. The J gene is TRBJ2-7, the V gene TRBV5-1; 13 bases agree with TRBD2. Trimming cost V 2 bases and J 10 bases; bases outside gene matches: 6. Germline-derived CDR1 and CDR2 are SGHRS and YFSETQ. The CDR3 has 14 residues. CDR3 protein: CASSFELAGGRQYF. CDR3 DNA sequence: TGCGCCAGCAGCTTCGAACTAGCGGGAGGGCGTCAGTACTTC. Drawing the rest from reference TRBV5-1 and TRBJ2-7, the complete variable domain is KAGVTQTPRYLIKTRGQQVTLSCSPISGHRSVSWYQQTPGQGLQFLFEYFSETQRNKGNFPGRFSGRQFSNSRSEMNVSTLELGDSALYLCASSFELAGGRQYFGPGTRLTVT.

This clonotype came up a few times. The chain links TRBV12-3 or TRBV12-4 to TRBJ1-1; no definite D call. The ends were cut back, 3 bases at V and 8 bases at J, with 10 bases in the middle. The CDR3 sequence is 12 residues long. The CDR3 here is CASSFERAEAFF. CDR3 coding DNA: TGTGCCAGCAGTTTCGAGAGGGCCGAAGCTTTCTTT.

The V and J genes are TRBV20-1 and TRBJ2-1; 8 bases fit TRBD2. V lost 3 bases and J lost 10; bases outside the gene matches: 5. CDR1 DFQATT and CDR2 SNEGSKA come from the germline V gene (reference sequence). The CDR3 covers 12 residues. In DNA, the CDR3 is TGCAGTGCTAGCGGGGGGGAGCTCGAGCAGTTCTTC. Translated: CSASGGELEQFF.

V is TRBV5-1 and J is TRBJ2-1; D perhaps matches TRBD2 (6 bases). The germline V and J ends were trimmed by 4 bases and 9 bases, with 14 bases remaining between them. This CDR3 region has 13 residues. The germline gives CDR1 SGHRS, CDR2 YFSETQ. The CDR3 sequence: CASSPGVTGEQFF. The CDR3 DNA reads TGCGCCAGCAGCCCGGGGGTGACGGGTGAGCAGTTCTTC.

This chain connects TRBV20-1 to TRBJ2-3; 11 nucleotides line up with TRBD2. Germline CDR1 is DFQATT and CDR2 is SNEGSKA (reference sequence). This CDR3 is built from 15 residues. Trimming took 2 bases from V and 4 from J; bases not matched to a gene: 5. The CDR3 is CSARISGRAPDTQYF. The DNA of the CDR3 is TGCAGTGCTAGAATTAGCGGGAGGGCCCCAGATACGCAGTATTTT.